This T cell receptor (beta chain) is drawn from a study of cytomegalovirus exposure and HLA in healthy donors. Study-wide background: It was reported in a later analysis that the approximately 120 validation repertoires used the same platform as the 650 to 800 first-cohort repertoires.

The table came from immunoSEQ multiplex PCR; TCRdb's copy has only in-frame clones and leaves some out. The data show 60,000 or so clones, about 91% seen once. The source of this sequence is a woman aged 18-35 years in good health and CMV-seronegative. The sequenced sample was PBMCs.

CDR3 loop: CASSFRASANQETQYF. In DNA, the CDR3 is TGCGCCAGCAGCTTTAGGGCTAGCGCCAACCAAGAGACCCAGTACTTC. This chain joins TRBV5-1 and TRBJ2-5; tentatively, D is TRBD2 (6 bases). Trimming cost V 2 bases and J 0 bases, with 14 bases left between them. From germline, CDR1 is SGHRS and CDR2 YFSETQ. This CDR3 region has 16 residues.